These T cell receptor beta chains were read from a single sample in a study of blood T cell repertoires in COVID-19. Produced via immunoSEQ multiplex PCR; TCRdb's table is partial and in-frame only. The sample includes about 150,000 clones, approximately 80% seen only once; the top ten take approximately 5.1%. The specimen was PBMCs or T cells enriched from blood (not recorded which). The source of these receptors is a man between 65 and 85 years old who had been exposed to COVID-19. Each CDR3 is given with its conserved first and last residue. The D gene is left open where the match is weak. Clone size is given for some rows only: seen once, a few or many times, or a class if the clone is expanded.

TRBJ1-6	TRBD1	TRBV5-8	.	CASSLDNRGPNSPLHF	TGTGCCAGCAGCTTGGATAACAGGGGGCCGAATTCACCCCTCCACTTT
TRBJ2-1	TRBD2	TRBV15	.	CATRPSGGDNEQFF	TGTGCCACCAGACCTAGCGGGGGGGATAATGAGCAGTTCTTC
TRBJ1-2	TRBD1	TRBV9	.	CASSPTGTGSYTF	TGTGCCAGCAGCCCGACGGGGACAGGGAGCTACACCTTC
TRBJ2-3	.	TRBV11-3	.	CASTLAGVDTQYF	TGTGCCAGCACCCTTGCCGGGGTAGATACGCAGTATTTT
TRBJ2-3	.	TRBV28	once	CASRGSVGTQYF	TGTGCCAGCAGGGGTAGCGTAGGGACGCAGTATTTT
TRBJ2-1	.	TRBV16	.	CASSQWSVTNYNEQFF	TGTGCCAGCAGCCAATGGTCCGTTACTAACTACAATGAGCAGTTCTTC
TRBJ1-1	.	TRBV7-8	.	CASSLALGGNTEAFF	TGTGCCAGCAGCTTAGCGTTGGGGGGGAACACTGAAGCTTTCTTT
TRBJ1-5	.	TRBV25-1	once	CASSESGILDQPQHF	TGTGCCAGCAGTGAAAGCGGGATTCTCGATCAGCCCCAGCATTTT
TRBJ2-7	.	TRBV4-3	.	CASSQETGTTTYEQYF	TGCGCCAGCAGCCAAGAAACGGGAACAACAACCTACGAGCAGTACTTC
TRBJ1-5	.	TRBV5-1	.	CASSPTGDQPQHF	TGCGCCAGCAGCCCGACGGGGGATCAGCCCCAGCATTTT
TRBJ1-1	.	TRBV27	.	CASSLSSRGEAFF	TGTGCCAGCAGTTTATCGAGTCGGGGTGAAGCTTTCTTT
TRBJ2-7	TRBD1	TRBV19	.	CASSRDSNSYEQYF	TGTGCCAGTAGTAGGGACAGCAACTCCTACGAGCAGTACTTC
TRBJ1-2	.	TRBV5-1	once	CASSPEEGNGYTF	TGCGCCAGCAGCCCGGAGGAGGGGAACGGCTACACCTTC
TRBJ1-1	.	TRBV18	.	CASSPPAGRNTEAFF	TGTGCCAGCTCACCACCAGCAGGCAGGAACACTGAAGCTTTCTTT
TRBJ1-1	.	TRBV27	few	CASSLSKGVAEAFF	TGTGCCAGCAGTTTATCAAAAGGGGTCGCCGAAGCTTTCTTT
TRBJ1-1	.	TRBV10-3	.	CAISEGQGLTEAFF	TGTGCCATCAGTGAGGGGCAGGGGCTCACTGAAGCTTTCTTT
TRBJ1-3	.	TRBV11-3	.	CASSLGAGNTIYF	TGTGCCAGCAGCTTAGGAGCTGGAAACACCATATATTTT
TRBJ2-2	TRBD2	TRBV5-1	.	CASSFWTGTSNGELFF	TGCGCCAGCAGCTTTTGGACCGGGACTAGTAACGGGGAGCTGTTTTTT
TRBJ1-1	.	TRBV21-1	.	CASAQKRPGEGKNTEAFF	TGTGCCAGCGCCCAAAAAAGGCCAGGGGAAGGGAAAAACACTGAAGCTTTCTTT
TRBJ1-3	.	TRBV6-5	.	CASSRQSSSGDTIYF	TGTGCCAGCAGTAGACAGAGCTCGTCGGGTGACACCATATATTTT
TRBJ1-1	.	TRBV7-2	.	CASSLEGVTEAFF	TGTGCCAGCAGCTTAGAGGGAGTCACTGAAGCTTTCTTT
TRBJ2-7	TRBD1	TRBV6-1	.	CASSDRGRSYEQYF	TGTGCCAGCAGTGACAGGGGGCGCTCCTACGAGCAGTACTTC
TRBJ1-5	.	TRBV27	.	CASSLSTDQPQHF	TGTGCCAGCAGTTTATCTACGGATCAGCCCCAGCATTTT
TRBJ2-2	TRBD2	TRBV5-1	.	CASSFPSGVKNTGELFF	TGCGCCAGCAGCTTCCCTAGCGGGGTAAAGAACACCGGGGAGCTGTTTTTT
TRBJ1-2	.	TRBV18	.	CASSPSPAKGGYTF	TGTGCCAGCTCACCTAGCCCAGCTAAAGGTGGCTACACCTTC
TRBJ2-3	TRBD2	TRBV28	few	CASSFYRTSGRDTQYF	TGTGCCAGCAGTTTCTATCGGACTAGCGGGAGAGATACGCAGTATTTT
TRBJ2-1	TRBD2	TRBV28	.	CASSLREGGNEQFF	TGTGCCAGCAGTTTACGGGAGGGCGGGAATGAGCAGTTCTTC
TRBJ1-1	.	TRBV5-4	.	CASSLPKGGGSEAFF	TGTGCCAGCAGCTTACCGAAAGGTGGGGGGTCTGAAGCTTTCTTT
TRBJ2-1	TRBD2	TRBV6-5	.	CASKAGDQNEQFF	TGTGCCAGCAAAGCGGGAGATCAGAATGAGCAGTTCTTC
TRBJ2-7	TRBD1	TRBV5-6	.	CASSHIDRETYEQYF	TGTGCCAGCAGCCACATTGACAGGGAGACCTACGAGCAGTACTTC
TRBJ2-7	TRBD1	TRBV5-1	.	CASSLGPSDRDYEQYF	TGCGCCAGCAGCTTGGGCCCGAGCGACAGGGACTACGAGCAGTACTTC
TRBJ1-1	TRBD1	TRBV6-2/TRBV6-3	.	CASSRPTGGVHMNTEAFF	TGTGCCAGCAGTAGGCCTACAGGGGGAGTCCACATGAACACTGAAGCTTTCTTT
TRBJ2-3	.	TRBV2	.	CASRIGSGETTQYF	TGTGCCAGCCGCATCGGATCGGGGGAGACGACGCAGTATTTT
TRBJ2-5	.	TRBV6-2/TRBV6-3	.	CASSWGGKGETQYF	TGTGCCAGCAGCTGGGGGGGCAAGGGAGAGACCCAGTACTTC
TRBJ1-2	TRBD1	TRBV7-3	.	CASSLKGASGYTF	TGTGCCAGCAGCTTAAAGGGGGCGTCTGGCTACACCTTC